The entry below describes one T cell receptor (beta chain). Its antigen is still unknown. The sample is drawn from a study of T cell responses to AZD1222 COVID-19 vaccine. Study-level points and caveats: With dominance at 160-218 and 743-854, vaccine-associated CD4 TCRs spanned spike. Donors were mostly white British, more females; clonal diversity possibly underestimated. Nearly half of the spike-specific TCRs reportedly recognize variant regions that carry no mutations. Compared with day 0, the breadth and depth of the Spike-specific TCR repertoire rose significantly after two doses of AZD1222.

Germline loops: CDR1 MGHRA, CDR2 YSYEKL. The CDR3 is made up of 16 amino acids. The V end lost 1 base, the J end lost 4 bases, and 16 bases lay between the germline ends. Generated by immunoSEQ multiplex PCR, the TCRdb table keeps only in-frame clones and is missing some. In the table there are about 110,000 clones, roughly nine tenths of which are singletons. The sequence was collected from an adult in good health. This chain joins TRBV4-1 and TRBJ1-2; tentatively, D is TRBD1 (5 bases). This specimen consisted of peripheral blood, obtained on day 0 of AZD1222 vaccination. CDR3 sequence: CASSQGSQAQGYGYTF. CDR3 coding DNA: TGCGCCAGCAGCCAAGGGTCACAGGCCCAGGGCTATGGCTACACCTTC.